This record looks at one T cell receptor beta chain sequence and its context. This clone's antigen is unknown. One end of the junction varies from germline; a read error may be responsible. This entry comes from a study of tumor-infiltrating lymphocytes in primary liver carcinoma (TCRdb year 2017). Regarding the study in general: Between late 2015 and March 2016, roughly 5 patients in China with histopathologically diagnosed primary liver carcinoma had their tumors surgically resected. Roughly 3.65 to 7.13 million productive TCRbeta reads were obtained per sample, and no significant difference in read depth was found between tissue types. TCRbeta repertoire sequencing, expression microarrays and whole-exome sequencing were combined in the study across five regions of each liver tumor, with adjacent normal tissue and blood also included. Hepatocellular carcinoma (four) or combined HCC and intrahepatic cholangiocarcinoma (one) was present in the five patients, who were three men and two women aged 30 to 69 years. TCRbeta repertoire sequencing covered roughly 35 specimens from 5 patients: around 25 tumor regions, 5 adjacent noncancerous liver tissues and 5 peripheral blood samples. The tumors of the five patients were staged as T1-T3 N0M0, with maximum diameters ranging from roughly 4 to 11 cm. Technical replicate repertoires showed high reproducibility, with mean shared-clone rates roughly 0.88 and correlation coefficients above 0.95.

Findings and caveats that apply to the study as a whole: Since the samples were bulk and unsorted, there was no way to compare CD4+ and CD8+ T cell repertoires. The study included only five or six patients, and the authors note findings should be validated in a larger study. Only the TCR beta chain was sequenced, so true repertoire diversity is likely underestimated because unpaired alpha chains were not captured. A significantly larger repertoire fraction was made up by the top 250 clones in tumors than in blood (p = 0.039). Repertoire overlap was higher between tumor regions (mean about 36%) than tumor-adjacent (approximately 17%) or tumor-blood (about 14%) pairs, consistent with antigen-driven expansion.

Blood RNA was extracted from unsorted whole blood using TRIzol reagent, and germline DNA was obtained with the DNeasy Blood & Tissue kit. Patients had chronic HBV infection and were treatment-naive at sampling. Approximately 3.8 milliliters of peripheral blood were collected into K2EDTA tubes before surgery. Using a constant-region primer and ProtoScript II reverse transcriptase, TCRbeta-specific cDNA was reverse-transcribed from 450 to 650 ng total RNA. Three nested multiplex PCR rounds, following a slightly modified ARM-PCR procedure, were used to build the TCRbeta libraries. Each of the first two PCR rounds ran for roughly 9 cycles and used multiplex TRBV1-TRBV30 forward primers together with a Cbeta reverse primer. Sample barcodes and Illumina adapters were added in a final 25-cycle PCR using Deep VentR polymerase. Before sequencing, amplicons between 200 and 500 bp were purified from gel using a QIAquick gel extraction kit. The TCRbeta amplicons were sequenced with 250-bp paired-end reads on an Illumina HiSeq 2500. In the original analysis: Trimmomatic v0.33 was used to quality-trim the reads, and FLASH v1.2.11 was used to merge paired reads so that full CDR3 sequences could be recovered. V, D and J germline segments were assigned to the rearranged TCRbeta sequences using MiGEC v1.2.1b. Clonotype statistics and Shannon-Wiener diversity indices were computed with VDJtools v1.0.0. To cut down on sampling bias, every analysis after diversity analysis relied on just the 250 most abundant clonotypes from each sample. Through fastp at Q25 and MiXCR, TCRdb rebuilt clones from the public reads, retaining in-frame beta chains. Entries are consolidated by CDR3 protein sequence, retaining the most common genes and DNA. TCRdb, not the original authors, processed these V and J calls. For this sample there are over 250,000 distinct CDR3 sequences; 50% to 60% appear just once. The ten largest clonotypes hold around 15% of the sample.

From its cysteine to its phenylalanine, the CDR3 spans 12 amino acids. CDR3 DNA only is kept here, 36 bases in frame from base 1. Recombination joined TRBV12-3 or TRBV12-4 with TRBJ1-1; the D gene is not confidently resolved. The sequence was collected from a woman in her twenties or thirties with primary liver carcinoma and hepatitis B virus infection. The sequenced sample was peripheral blood. The CDR3 amino acid sequence is: CVSSHLNTEAFF. The DNA is as follows: TGTGTCAGCAGTCACCTCAACACTGAAGCTTTCTTT.